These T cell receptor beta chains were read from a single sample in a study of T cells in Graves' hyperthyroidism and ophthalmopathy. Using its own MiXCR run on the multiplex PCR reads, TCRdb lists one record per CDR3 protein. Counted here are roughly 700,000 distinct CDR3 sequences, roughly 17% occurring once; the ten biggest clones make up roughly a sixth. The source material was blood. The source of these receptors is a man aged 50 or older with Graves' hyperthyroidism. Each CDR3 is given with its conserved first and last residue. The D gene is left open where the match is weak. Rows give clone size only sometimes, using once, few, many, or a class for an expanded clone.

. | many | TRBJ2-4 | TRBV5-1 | CASSLLSGALNDLKNIQYF | TGCGCCAGCAGCTTGCTGTCAGGGGCGTTAAACGATCTCAAAAACATTCAGTACTTC
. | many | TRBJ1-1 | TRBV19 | CASSWDSLEAEAFF | TGTGCCAGTAGCTGGGACTCACTGGAGGCTGAAGCTTTCTTT
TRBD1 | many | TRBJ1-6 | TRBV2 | CASSGDRVSPLHF | TGTGCCAGCAGCGGCGACAGGGTGTCACCCCTCCACTTT
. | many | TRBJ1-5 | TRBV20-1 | CSAGGTSNQPQHF | TGCAGTGCGGGGGGCACTAGCAATCAGCCCCAGCATTTT
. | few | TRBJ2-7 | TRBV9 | CASSVSDLGPEQYF | TGTGCCAGCAGCGTAAGTGATCTGGGTCCCGAGCAGTACTTC
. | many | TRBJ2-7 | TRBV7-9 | CASSHRQDTTYEQYF | TGTGCCAGCAGCCATCGACAGGACACAACCTACGAGCAGTACTTC
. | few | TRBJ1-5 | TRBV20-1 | CSASPGYSNQPQHF | TGCAGTGCTAGCCCCGGATATAGCAATCAGCCCCAGCATTTT
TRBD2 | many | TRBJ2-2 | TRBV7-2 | CASSPGGLAGVTGELFF | TGTGCCAGCAGCCCCGGGGGACTAGCGGGAGTCACCGGGGAGCTGTTTTTT
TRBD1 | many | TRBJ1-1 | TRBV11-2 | CASSLPDRVKAFF | TGTGCCAGCAGCTTACCGGACAGGGTGAAAGCTTTCTTT
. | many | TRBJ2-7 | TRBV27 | CASMGLSLYEQYF | TGTGCCAGCATGGGGCTTTCTCTCTACGAGCAGTACTTC
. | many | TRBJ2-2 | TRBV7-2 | CASSLGGRSTGELFF | TGTGCCAGCAGCTTAGGAGGGAGAAGTACCGGGGAGCTGTTTTTT
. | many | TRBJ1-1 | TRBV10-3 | CASSWSGPNTEAFF | TGTGCCTCCTCCTGGAGCGGGCCGAACACTGAAGCTTTCTTT
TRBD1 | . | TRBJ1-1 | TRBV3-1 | CASSHEIRGTEAFF | TGTGCCAGCAGCCACGAAATCAGGGGGACTGAAGCTTTCTTT
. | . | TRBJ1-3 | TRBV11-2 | CASSLVGFSGNTTYF | TGTGCCAGCAGCTTAGTTGGTTTCTCTGGAAACACCACATATTTT
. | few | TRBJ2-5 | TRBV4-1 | CASSHFRDGEETQYF | TGCGCCAGCAGCCACTTCAGGGACGGAGAGGAGACCCAGTACTTC
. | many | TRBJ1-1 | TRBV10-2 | CASSDDRDTEAFF | TGCGCCAGCAGTGATGATAGGGACACTGAAGCTTTCTTT
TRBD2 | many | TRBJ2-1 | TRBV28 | CASEKLKAGVYNEQFF | TGTGCCAGCGAAAAACTAAAAGCGGGAGTATACAATGAGCAGTTCTTC
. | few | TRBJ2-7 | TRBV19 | CATRWDVGGYEQYF | TGTGCCACCCGGTGGGACGTCGGTGGGTACGAGCAGTACTTC
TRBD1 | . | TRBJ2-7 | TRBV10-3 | CAISGLLGQGAYEQYF | TGTGCCATCAGTGGCCTACTGGGACAGGGTGCCTACGAGCAGTACTTC
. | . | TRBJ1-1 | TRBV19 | CASSIGETEAFF | TGTGCCAGTAGTATTGGGGAAACTGAAGCTTTCTTT
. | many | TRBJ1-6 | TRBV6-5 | CASSYSVYNSPLHF | TGTGCCAGCAGTTACTCAGTCTATAATTCACCCCTCCACTTT
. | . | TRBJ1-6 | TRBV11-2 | CASSLSLGMPGGALHF | TGTGCCAGCAGCTTATCATTGGGTATGCCAGGAGGGGCCCTCCACTTT
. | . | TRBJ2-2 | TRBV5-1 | CASSFGPEDTGELFF | TGCGCCAGCAGCTTCGGACCCGAGGACACCGGGGAGCTGTTTTTT
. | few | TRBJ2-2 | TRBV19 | CASKERDGTNTGELFF | TGTGCCAGTAAAGAAAGGGACGGCACGAACACCGGGGAGCTGTTTTTT
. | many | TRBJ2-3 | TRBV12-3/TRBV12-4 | CASSFGSSTDTQYF | TGTGCCAGCAGTTTTGGGTCTAGCACAGATACGCAGTATTTT
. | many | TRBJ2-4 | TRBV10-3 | CAISESWGIAKNIQYF | TGTGCCATCAGTGAGTCATGGGGCATAGCCAAAAACATTCAGTACTTC
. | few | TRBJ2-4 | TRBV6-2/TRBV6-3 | CASSLVGRTPVEMKNIQYF | TGTGCCAGCAGTTTAGTGGGACGTACTCCTGTCGAGATGAAAAACATTCAGTACTTC
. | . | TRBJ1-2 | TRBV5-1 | CASSLGGGSAYGYTF | TGCGCCAGCAGCTTGGGCGGAGGCTCTGCGTATGGCTACACCTTC
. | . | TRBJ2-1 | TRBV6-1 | CASDFSGSGVDEQFF | TGTGCCAGCGACTTCAGCGGAAGTGGAGTTGATGAGCAGTTCTTC
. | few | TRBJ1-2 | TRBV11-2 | CASSLDGFYGYTF | TGTGCCAGCAGCTTAGACGGATTCTATGGCTACACCTTC
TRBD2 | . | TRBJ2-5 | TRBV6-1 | CAGRPGLAGETQYF | TGTGCCGGCAGGCCGGGACTAGCGGGAGAGACCCAGTACTTC